Reported below is one TCR beta chain. This clonotype was counted between two and nine times. The clone's antigen remains unknown. Within one base of it there is no much larger clone, and no base qualities were kept. These data originate in a study of T-cell reconstitution after alpha-beta-depleted transplantation in children listed by TCRdb under 2016. For context, the study as a whole: Using TCR repertoire profiling, the study followed T-cell immune reconstitution in a quantitative way in children after TCRalphabeta/CD19-depleted allogeneic hematopoietic cell transplantation.

The library was built by means of PCR. Sequencer: Illumina HiSeq 2500. Molecular barcoding was employed in the preparation of TCR libraries, with unique molecular identifiers being used to normalize TCRbeta repertoire quantification. TCRdb's own reprocessing of the public reads used fastp at Q25 and MiXCR and kept productive beta chains. Rows with one shared CDR3 protein collapse into an entry with the most common genes and DNA. Here the sample has roughly 400,000 distinct CDR3 sequences; just over 20% occur a single time. Clones ranked in the top ten supply less than 4.5% of the sample. The sequencing here drew on PBMCs from the stem cell graft donor, taken from the stem cell graft. This clonotype was obtained from a human donor who donated a stem cell graft to a child with acute myeloid leukemia.

The CDR3: CASSLRLAGAQETQYF. In nucleotide form, the sequence is TGTGCCAGCAGTCTCAGACTAGCGGGGGCCCAAGAGACCCAGTACTTC. The chain is made from TRBV12-3 or TRBV12-4 and TRBJ2-5; 12 nucleotides in the junction match TRBD2. The CDR3 spans 16 residues, from the cysteine through the phenylalanine. Solely the CDR3 DNA is kept, with 48 bases framed from the first base. V ends up 5 bases short and J 1 base short, with an unmatched junction base count of 5.